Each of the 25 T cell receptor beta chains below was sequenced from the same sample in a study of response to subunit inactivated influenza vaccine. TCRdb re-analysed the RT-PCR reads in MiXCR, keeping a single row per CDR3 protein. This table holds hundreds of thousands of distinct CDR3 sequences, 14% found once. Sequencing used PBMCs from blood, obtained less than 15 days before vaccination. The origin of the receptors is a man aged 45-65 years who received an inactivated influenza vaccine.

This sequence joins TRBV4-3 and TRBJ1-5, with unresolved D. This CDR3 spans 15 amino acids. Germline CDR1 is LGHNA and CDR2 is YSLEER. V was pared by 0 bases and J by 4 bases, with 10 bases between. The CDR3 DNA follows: TGCGCCAGCAGCCAAGAGGCCCGGGGTAATCAGCCCCAGCATTTT. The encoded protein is CASSQEARGNQPQHF.

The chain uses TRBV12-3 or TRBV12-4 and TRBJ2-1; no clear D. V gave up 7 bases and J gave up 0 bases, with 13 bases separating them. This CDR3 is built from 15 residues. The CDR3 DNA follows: TGTGCCAGCACCACTGGACCCAGCTCCTACAATGAGCAGTTCTTC. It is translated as CASTTGPSSYNEQFF.

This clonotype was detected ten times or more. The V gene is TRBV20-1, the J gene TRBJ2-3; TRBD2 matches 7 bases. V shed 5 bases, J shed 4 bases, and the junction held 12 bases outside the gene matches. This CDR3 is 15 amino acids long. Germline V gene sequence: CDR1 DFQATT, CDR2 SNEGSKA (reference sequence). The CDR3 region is CSAPLRGRAADTQYF. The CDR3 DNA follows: TGCAGTGCTCCCCTAAGAGGGAGGGCCGCAGATACGCAGTATTTT.

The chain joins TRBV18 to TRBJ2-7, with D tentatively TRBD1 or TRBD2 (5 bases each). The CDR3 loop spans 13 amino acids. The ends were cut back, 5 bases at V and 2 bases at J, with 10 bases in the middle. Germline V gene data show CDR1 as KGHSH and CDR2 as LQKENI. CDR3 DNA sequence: TGTGCCAGCTCAGGGGACGGACCCTACGAGCAGTACTTC. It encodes CASSGDGPYEQYF. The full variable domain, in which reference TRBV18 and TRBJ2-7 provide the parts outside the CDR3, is NAGVMQNPRHLVRRRGQEARLRCSPMKGHSHVYWYRQLPEEGLKFMVYLQKENIIDESGMPKERFSAEFPKEGPSILRIQQVVRGDSAAYFCASSGDGPYEQYFGPGTRLTVT.

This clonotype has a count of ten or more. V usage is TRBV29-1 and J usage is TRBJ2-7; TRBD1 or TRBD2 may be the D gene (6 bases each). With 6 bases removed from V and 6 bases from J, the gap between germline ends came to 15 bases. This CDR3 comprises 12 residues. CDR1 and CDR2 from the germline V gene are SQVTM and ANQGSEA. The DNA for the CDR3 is TGCAGCGTCAAGGGGGGCTACGGCGAGCAGTACTTC. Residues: CSVKGGYGEQYF.

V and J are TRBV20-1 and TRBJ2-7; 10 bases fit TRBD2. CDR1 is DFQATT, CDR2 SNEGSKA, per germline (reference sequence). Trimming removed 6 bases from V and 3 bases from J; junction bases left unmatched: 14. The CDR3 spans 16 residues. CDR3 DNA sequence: TGCAGTGCCTCAGGACTAGCGGAGGCTTCTCGCTACGAGCAGTACTTC. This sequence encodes CSASGLAEASRYEQYF.

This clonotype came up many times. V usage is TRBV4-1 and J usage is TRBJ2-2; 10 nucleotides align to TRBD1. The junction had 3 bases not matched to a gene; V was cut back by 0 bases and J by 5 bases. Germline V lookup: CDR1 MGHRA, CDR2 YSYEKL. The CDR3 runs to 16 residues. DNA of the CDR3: TGCGCCAGCAGCCAAGAGGGGACAGGGGAAACCGGGGAGCTGTTTTTT. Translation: CASSQEGTGETGELFF.

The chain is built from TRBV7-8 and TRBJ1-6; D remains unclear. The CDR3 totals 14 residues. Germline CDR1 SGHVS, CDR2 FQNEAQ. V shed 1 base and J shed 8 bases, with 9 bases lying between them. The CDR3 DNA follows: TGTGCCAGCAGCTTAGAGGGCAGGTATTCACCCCTCCACTTT. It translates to CASSLEGRYSPLHF.

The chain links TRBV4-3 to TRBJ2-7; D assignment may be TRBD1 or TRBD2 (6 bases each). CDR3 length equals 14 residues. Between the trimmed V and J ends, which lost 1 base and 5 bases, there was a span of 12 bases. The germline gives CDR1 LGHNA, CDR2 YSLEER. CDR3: CASSQGKGGDEQYF. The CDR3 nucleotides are TGCGCCAGCAGCCAAGGAAAGGGGGGCGACGAGCAGTACTTC.

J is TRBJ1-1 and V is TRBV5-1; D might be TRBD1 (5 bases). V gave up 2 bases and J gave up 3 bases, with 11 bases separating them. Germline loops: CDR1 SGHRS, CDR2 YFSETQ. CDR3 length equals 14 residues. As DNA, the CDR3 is TGCGCCAGCAGCTTACGGGGCCCGCACACTGAAGCTTTCTTT. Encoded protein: CASSLRGPHTEAFF.

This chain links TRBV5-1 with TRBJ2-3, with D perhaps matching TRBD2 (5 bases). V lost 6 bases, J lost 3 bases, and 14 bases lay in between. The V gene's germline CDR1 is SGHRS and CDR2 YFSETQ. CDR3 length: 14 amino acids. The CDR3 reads CASNLGPGTDTQYF. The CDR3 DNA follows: TGCGCCAGCAACCTAGGACCGGGGACAGATACGCAGTATTTT.

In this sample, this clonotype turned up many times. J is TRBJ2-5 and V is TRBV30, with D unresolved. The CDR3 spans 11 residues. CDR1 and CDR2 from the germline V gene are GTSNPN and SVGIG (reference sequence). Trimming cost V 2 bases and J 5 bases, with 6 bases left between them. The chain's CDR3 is CAWSTRETQYF. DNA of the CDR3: TGTGCCTGGAGTACGCGGGAGACCCAGTACTTC.

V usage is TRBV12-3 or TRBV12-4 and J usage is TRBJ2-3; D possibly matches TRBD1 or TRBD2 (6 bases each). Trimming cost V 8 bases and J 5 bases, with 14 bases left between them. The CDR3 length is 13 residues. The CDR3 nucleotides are TGTGCCAGCGGGGGGCTTACTCGAGATACGCAGTATTTT. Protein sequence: CASGGLTRDTQYF.

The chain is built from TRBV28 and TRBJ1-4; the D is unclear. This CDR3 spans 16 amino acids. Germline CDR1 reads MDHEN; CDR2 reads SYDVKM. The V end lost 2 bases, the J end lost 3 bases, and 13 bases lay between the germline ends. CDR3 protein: CASSLDSGLSNEKLFF. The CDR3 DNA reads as TGTGCCAGCAGTTTAGACTCGGGGTTATCTAATGAAAAACTGTTTTTT.

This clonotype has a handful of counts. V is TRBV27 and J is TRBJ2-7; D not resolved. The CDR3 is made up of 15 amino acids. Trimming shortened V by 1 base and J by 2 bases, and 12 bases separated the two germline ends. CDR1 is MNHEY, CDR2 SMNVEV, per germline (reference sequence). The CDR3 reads CASSLLGNTAYEQYF. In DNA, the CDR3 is TGTGCCAGCAGTTTATTAGGGAATACGGCCTACGAGCAGTACTTC.

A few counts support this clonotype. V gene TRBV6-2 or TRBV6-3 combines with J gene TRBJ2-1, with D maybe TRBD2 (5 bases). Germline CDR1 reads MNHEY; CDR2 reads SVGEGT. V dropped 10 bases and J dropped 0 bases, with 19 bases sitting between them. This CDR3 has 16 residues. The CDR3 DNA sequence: TGTGCCACCCTAACCCGGGAACTTGTCTCCTACAATGAGCAGTTCTTC. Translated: CATLTRELVSYNEQFF.

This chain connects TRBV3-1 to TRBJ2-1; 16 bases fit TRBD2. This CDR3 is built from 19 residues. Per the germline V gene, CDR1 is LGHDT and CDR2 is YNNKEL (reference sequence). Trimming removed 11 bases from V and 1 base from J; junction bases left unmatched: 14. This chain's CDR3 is CACCSGTSGRARSYNEQFF. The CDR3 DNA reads TGTGCCTGCTGTTCAGGGACTAGCGGGAGGGCCAGGTCCTACAATGAGCAGTTCTTC.

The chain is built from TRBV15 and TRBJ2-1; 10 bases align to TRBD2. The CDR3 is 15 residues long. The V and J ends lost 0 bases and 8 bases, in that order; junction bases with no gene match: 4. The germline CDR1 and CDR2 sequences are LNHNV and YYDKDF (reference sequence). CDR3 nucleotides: TGTGCCACCAGCAGAGAAACTAGCGGGGAGGATGAGCAGTTCTTC. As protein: CATSRETSGEDEQFF.

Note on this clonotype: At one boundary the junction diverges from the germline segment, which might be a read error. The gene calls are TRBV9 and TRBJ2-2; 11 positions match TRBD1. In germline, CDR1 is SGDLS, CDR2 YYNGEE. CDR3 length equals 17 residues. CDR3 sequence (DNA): TGTGCCAGCAGCGTAGCTAGGGACAGGGGGAGTACCGGGAAGCTGTTTTTT. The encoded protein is CASSVARDRGSTGKLFF. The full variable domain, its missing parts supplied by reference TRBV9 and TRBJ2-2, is DSGVTQTPKHLITATGQRVTLRCSPRSGDLSVYWYQQSLDQGLQFLIQYYNGEERAKGNILERFSAQQFPDLHSELNLSSLELGDSALYFCASSVARDRGSTGKLFFGEGSRLTVL.

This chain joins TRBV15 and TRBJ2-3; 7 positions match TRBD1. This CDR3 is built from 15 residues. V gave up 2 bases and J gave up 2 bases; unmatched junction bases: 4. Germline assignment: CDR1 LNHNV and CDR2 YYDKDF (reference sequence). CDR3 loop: CATSRRDSSTDTQYF. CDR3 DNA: TGTGCCACCAGCAGAAGGGACAGCTCCACAGATACGCAGTATTTT.

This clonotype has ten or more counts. CDR3 in DNA: TGTGCCAGCAGTGAGGAAGGTATTCCCGGGGAGCTGTTTTTT. Its protein is CASSEEGIPGELFF. The chain recombines TRBV25-1 with TRBJ2-2; D is uncertain. Germline CDR1 is MGHDK and CDR2 is SYGVNS. Trimming shortened V by 3 bases and J by 6 bases, and 11 bases separated the two germline ends. The CDR3 has 14 residues.

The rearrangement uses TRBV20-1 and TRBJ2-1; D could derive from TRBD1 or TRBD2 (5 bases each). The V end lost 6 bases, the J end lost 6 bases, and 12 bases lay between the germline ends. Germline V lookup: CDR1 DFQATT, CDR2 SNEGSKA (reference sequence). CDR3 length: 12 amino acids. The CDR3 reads CSALIGTNEQFF. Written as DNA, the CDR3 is TGCAGTGCCCTCATTGGGACCAATGAGCAGTTCTTC.

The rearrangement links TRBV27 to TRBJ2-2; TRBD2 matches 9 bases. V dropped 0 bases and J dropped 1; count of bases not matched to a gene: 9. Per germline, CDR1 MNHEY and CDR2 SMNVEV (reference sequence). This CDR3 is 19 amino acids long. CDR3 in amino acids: CASSLSARGLAKNTGELFF. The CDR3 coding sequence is TGTGCCAGCAGTTTATCGGCCCGGGGACTAGCTAAGAACACCGGGGAGCTGTTTTTT.

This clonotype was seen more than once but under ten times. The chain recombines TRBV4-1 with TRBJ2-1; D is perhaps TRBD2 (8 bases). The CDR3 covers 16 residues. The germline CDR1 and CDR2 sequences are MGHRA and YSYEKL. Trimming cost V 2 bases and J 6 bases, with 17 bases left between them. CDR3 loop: CASSQRSGGGRNEQFF. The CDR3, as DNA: TGCGCCAGCAGCCAACGTTCGGGAGGGGGCCGCAATGAGCAGTTCTTC.

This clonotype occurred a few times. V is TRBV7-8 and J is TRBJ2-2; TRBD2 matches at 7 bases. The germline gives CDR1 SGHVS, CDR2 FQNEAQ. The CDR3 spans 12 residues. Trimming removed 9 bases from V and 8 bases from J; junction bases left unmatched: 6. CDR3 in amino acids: CASGTKVGELFF. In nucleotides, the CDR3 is TGTGCCAGTGGGACTAAGGTGGGGGAGCTGTTTTTT.